The next 8 T cell receptor beta chains were all read from a single sample in a study of CD8+ T cells in alopecia areata. Investigators isolated RNA and reverse transcribed it into cDNA to act as the sequencing template. Sequencing used immunoSEQ multiplex PCR; TCRdb keeps in-frame clones, though not all of them. The repertoire holds 140,000 to 150,000 clones, with 51% as singletons. The sample in question was CD4+ T cells sorted from blood, obtained at week 0. The receptor set was obtained from a human donor with alopecia areata.

The chain is built from TRBV29-1 and TRBJ2-6; 7 bases are a match to TRBD1. V dropped 3 bases and J dropped 0; count of bases not matched to a gene: 5. The germline gives CDR1 SQVTM, CDR2 ANQGSEA. The CDR3 totals 16 residues. CDR3 DNA: TGCAGCGTTGAGATGGCAGGGGGCTCTGGGGCCAACGTCCTGACTTTC. Translation: CSVEMAGGSGANVLTF.

The chain couples TRBV5-4 to TRBJ2-2; 10 bases are shared with TRBD2. The trim removed 5 bases at V and 4 bases at J, leaving 5 bases unmatched. The CDR3 spans 15 residues. The germline gives CDR1 SGHNT, CDR2 YYREEE (reference sequence). The CDR3 is CASRSGRAVTGELFF. CDR3 DNA sequence: TGTGCCAGCAGAAGCGGGAGGGCCGTCACCGGGGAGCTGTTTTTT. The full variable domain, in which reference TRBV5-4 and TRBJ2-2 provide the parts outside the CDR3, is ETGVTQSPTHLIKTRGQQVTLRCSSQSGHNTVSWYQQALGQGPQFIFQYYREEENGRGNFPPRFSGLQFPNYSSELNVNALELDDSALYLCASRSGRAVTGELFFGEGSRLTVL.

The genes are TRBV29-1 and TRBJ2-2; no reliable D call. V gave up 1 base and J gave up 4 bases, with 10 bases separating them. Germline values: CDR1 SQVTM, CDR2 ANQGSEA. The CDR3 extends over 14 amino acids. The CDR3 DNA is TGCAGCGTTGAAGCCTTCTTGGGCACCGGGGAGCTGTTTTTT. Translating it yields CSVEAFLGTGELFF.

The chain uses TRBV4-3 and TRBJ2-1; tentatively, D is TRBD1 (6 bases). V lost 5 bases and J lost 8, with 13 bases in between. This CDR3 region has 13 residues. From germline, CDR1 is LGHNA and CDR2 YSLEER. CDR3 loop: CASSEGEFDEQFF. The CDR3 DNA sequence: TGCGCCAGCAGCGAGGGGGAATTCGATGAGCAGTTCTTC.

This rearrangement joins TRBV13 to TRBJ1-2, with 9 nucleotides matching TRBD1. Per germline, CDR1 PRHDT and CDR2 FYEKMQ (reference sequence). The CDR3 contains 17 residues. V was pared by 5 bases and J by 6 bases, with 16 bases of the junction left unmatched. The CDR3 spells CASSRYLQQGAGDGYTF. The CDR3 nucleotides read TGTGCCAGCAGCCGATACCTTCAACAGGGGGCGGGTGATGGCTACACCTTC.

There are a few counts of this clone. The gene calls are TRBV7-2 and TRBJ2-1, with TRBD2 matching 11 bases. The germline V gene has CDR1 SGHTA and CDR2 FQGNSA. The CDR3 loop spans 15 amino acids. J lost 9 bases, V lost 2 bases, and 6 bases had no gene match. The CDR3 region has the DNA TGTGCCAGCAGCTTACGGGGGACTAGCGGAGGTGAGCAGTTCTTC. This codes for CASSLRGTSGGEQFF. The full variable domain, with the rest looked up from reference TRBV7-2 and TRBJ2-1, is GAGVSQSPSNKVTEKGKDVELRCDPISGHTALYWYRQSLGQGLEFLIYFQGNSAPDKSGLPSDRFSAERTGGSVSTLTIQRTQQEDSAVYLCASSLRGTSGGEQFFGPGTRLTVL.

This chain connects TRBV19 to TRBJ2-4, with D uncertain. The germline gives CDR1 LNHDA, CDR2 SQIVND (reference sequence). The CDR3 length is 14 residues. V was shortened by 8 bases and J by 7 bases, with 18 bases between the two germline ends. The CDR3 here is CASSRTETLNIQYF. CDR3 in DNA: TGTGCCAGTTCCAGGACGGAGACCTTGAACATTCAGTACTTC.

This clone was counted a few times. The chain joins TRBV25-1 to TRBJ1-3, with 8 positions matching TRBD1. The V segment lost 4 bases and the J segment 0 bases; nucleotides outside the gene matches: 2. Germline V lookup: CDR1 MGHDK, CDR2 SYGVNS. The CDR3 is 15 residues long. The CDR3 loop reads CASSATGGSGNTIYF. The CDR3 DNA reads as TGTGCCAGCAGTGCCACAGGGGGCTCTGGAAACACCATATATTTT.